The T cell receptor (beta chain) described here comes from a study of Graves' ophthalmopathy and Graves' hyperthyroidism listed by TCRdb under 2018. With respect to the entire study: Hyperthyroidism was considered stable if no progression to ophthalmopathy occurred within 18 months of follow-up. To tell Graves' ophthalmopathy apart from Graves' hyperthyroidism, and to predict which patients would progress to ophthalmopathy, the study relied on TCR beta repertoire signatures. In total, 120 to 150 blood samples were TCR-sequenced: fewer than 50 ophthalmopathy, over 70 hyperthyroidism and about 17 hyperthyroidism-to-ophthalmopathy patients. A discovery set of 95 to 100 patients (43 ophthalmopathy, about 55 stable hyperthyroidism) was enrolled to explore V-J signatures distinguishing ophthalmopathy from hyperthyroidism. An independent validation cohort comprised some 19 hyperthyroidism patients and over 15 patients who later progressed from hyperthyroidism to ophthalmopathy. In more than 5 hyperthyroidism patients, the T-cell repertoire of thyroid tissue was compared with the T-cell repertoire of blood. Following sample collection, hyperthyroidism patients were given methimazole at a starting dose of 30 mg daily, and ophthalmopathy patients were given high-dose intravenous methylprednisolone. Points the paper makes about the study in general: Among expanded thyroid clonotypes with frequency above 0.001, most also showed up in blood, which suggests that blood repertoires may reflect the thyroid immune response. Sample size was not statistically predetermined, and group allocation was not concealed from the investigators. In validation, the model predicted ophthalmopathy progression with about 64% sensitivity and 72.22% specificity; 12 predicted patients were CT-confirmed with GO in a median of around 6.5 months. In cross-validation, the 13-signature model distinguished ophthalmopathy from stable hyperthyroidism with 87.88% sensitivity and 81% to 82% specificity, while in the test set the corresponding values were about 80% and 75%.

For repertoire sequencing, the TCR beta CDR3 regions were amplified from RNA transcripts. A first-round RT-PCR used HTBI primers with the Qiagen OneStep RT-PCR kit, followed by a second-round multiplex PCR, size selection and purification. Libraries were sequenced on an Illumina HiSeq2000 using paired-end 100 bp reads. As for the original processing: SOAPnuke was used to process the reads, throwing out any read that had adapters, had uncalled bases, had a mean Phred below 15, or lacked an exact constant-primer or identifier match. COPE v1.2.5 was used to merge high-quality paired reads. Clonotypes were defined as unique nucleotide sequences and were aligned to IMGT TRB V, D and J references using MiTCR v1.1. The analysis was limited to V-J combinations with a frequency above 0.0001, which together covered around 99% of the repertoires. A TCR clonal expansion and chaos score per V-J combination was defined as the ratio of F50 clonal expansion to chaos observed in the TCRdist matrix. Welch's t-statistics and random forest were used to reduce features to approximately 13 V-J combinations, which were fed into a naive Bayes classifier. The Morisita-Horn index was used to measure how similar the thyroid and blood repertoires were. TCRdb reworked the public reads: Q25 trimming with fastp, MiXCR clone assembly, productive beta chains retained. Duplicate CDR3 protein sequences are folded into a single record with the most common DNA and genes. These V and J calls originate from TCRdb's pipeline instead of the authors' own analysis. For this sample the table gives 1 million to 1.3 million distinct CDR3 sequences, of which 35% to 40% were detected only once. 11% of the sample comes from the top ten.

CDR1 and CDR2 are read off the germline V gene as SGHTA and FQGNSA. Inclusive of the bounding cysteine and phenylalanine, the CDR3 is 16 residues long. Just CDR3 DNA is preserved here, 48 bases in frame from base 1. V is reduced by 3 bases and J by 8 bases, leaving a spacing of 22 bases between them. This clonotype has a count of ten or more. Its antigen remains undetermined. No base-level quality is on record; no much larger clone is a single base apart. Patients with hyperthyroidism were aged 18 to 65 years, had been newly diagnosed, and had a disease duration of less than 2 months. Patients with other autoimmune diseases, uncontrolled infections, pregnancy or lactation were excluded from the study. Diagnosis was based on clinical symptoms, serum thyroxine, TRAb, thyroid ultrasound and orbital computed tomography. Trizol reagent was used to extract the total RNA, and its quality was then checked on an Agilent 2100 Bioanalyzer.

This sequence was found in an adult man with Graves' hyperthyroidism. The chain is encoded by TRBV7-2 joined to TRBJ1-2, with a tentative D gene TRBD1 over 6 matching bases. The material sequenced was peripheral blood or thyroid tissue (not recorded which). The encoded CDR3 is CASSFGQPARERGYTF. The DNA sequence follows: TGTGCCAGCAGCTTTGGACAGCCTGCACGAGAAAGGGGCTACACCTTC.